This T cell receptor beta chain appears in the sequencing data of a study of cytomegalovirus exposure and HLA in healthy donors. Study results and limitations: Later, an analysis found that TCR clusters from the first cohort tended to co-occur in the 95 to 150 validation repertoires. Among TCR beta chains, those listed as cytomegalovirus-associated numbered around 180.

With respect to this clone: The target antigen is unknown.

Measured with immunoSEQ multiplex PCR; TCRdb has only the in-frame clones, and not every one. The sample lists approximately 160,000 clones, roughly 89% occurring once. In germline, CDR1 is SGDLS, CDR2 YYNGEE. The CDR3 has 14 residues. Trimming took off 4 bases at V and 0 bases at J, with 10 bases between the two ends. From the approximately 120-subject validation cohort, which was separate from the roughly 670-subject first cohort, the donors were drawn. The TCR sequence derives from a woman under 30 in good health and CMV-seropositive. Sequencing was done on a sample of PBMCs. This chain links TRBV9 with TRBJ1-1, with a weak D call TRBD1 (5 bases). As DNA, the CDR3 is TGTGCCAGCAGCCTCGGACATATGAACACTGAAGCTTTCTTT. This codes for CASSLGHMNTEAFF.